The present T cell receptor beta chain was sequenced within a study of OX40 agonist ivuxolimab in advanced cancers. Study details: With a range of 23 to 79, age averaged approximately 60 years, and 70% to 85% were male. One patient with hepatocellular carcinoma and two with cutaneous melanoma, three in all, had partial responses. Overall study results and limits: Which antigen the expanded peripheral T cells recognized is unknown. Average numbers of expanded clones were greater in CD8+ T cells than in CD4+.

Germline assignment: CDR1 GTSNPN and CDR2 SVGIG (reference sequence). V was pared by 2 bases and J by 7 bases, with 3 bases of the junction left unmatched. This CDR3 has 14 residues. On this clone itself: Its antigen remains unidentified.

Sequencing used immunoSEQ multiplex PCR; TCRdb keeps in-frame clones, though not all of them. The sample includes about 80,000 clones, about 86% of them seen just once. The rearrangement links TRBV30 to TRBJ2-1; TRBD2 matches 12 bases. Sample: CD4+ or CD8+ T cells sorted from blood, taken in a trial of the OX40 agonist ivuxolimab. This receptor was identified in an adult with an advanced solid tumor such as melanoma, head and neck, liver or kidney cancer. CDR3 residues: CAWSRLAGVNEQFF. The CDR3 region has the DNA TGTGCCTGGAGTAGACTAGCGGGGGTAAATGAGCAGTTCTTC. Together with reference TRBV30 and TRBJ2-1, the CDR3 gives the full variable domain: SQTIHQWPATLVQPVGSPLSLECTVEGTSNPNLYWYRQAAGRGLQLLFYSVGIGQISSEVPQNLSASRPQDRQFILSSKKLLLSDSGFYLCAWSRLAGVNEQFFGPGTRLTVL.